Below are 9 T cell receptor beta chains sequenced from a single sample in a study of OX40 agonist ivuxolimab in advanced cancers. Sequenced by immunoSEQ multiplex PCR; TCRdb stores in-frame clones only, minus some. The table includes tens of thousands of clones, approximately 83% detected once. The material was CD4+ or CD8+ T cells sorted from blood, obtained in a trial of the OX40 agonist ivuxolimab. These receptors all stem from an adult with an advanced solid tumor such as melanoma, head and neck, liver or kidney cancer.

The chain has TRBV5-1 and TRBJ2-7, with unresolved D. Deletions cut 4 bases from V and 6 bases from J, with 14 bases between. The V gene's germline CDR1 is SGHRS and CDR2 YFSETQ. This CDR3 comprises 13 residues. CDR3: CASSPDGISEQYF. In DNA, the CDR3 is TGCGCCAGCAGCCCGGACGGAATAAGCGAGCAGTACTTC.

Sample share makes this clone medium-sized (0.01 to 0.1%). V is TRBV6-6 and J is TRBJ1-6; D unclear. CDR1 is MNHNY, CDR2 SVGAGI, per germline (reference sequence). Trimming left V 6 bases short and J 6 bases short, with 12 bases between. The CDR3 runs to 14 residues. The CDR3 sequence is CASSFGIFNSPLHF. CDR3 coding DNA: TGTGCCAGCAGCTTCGGGATATTTAATTCACCCCTCCACTTT.

This clone has just a few counts. CDR3 DNA: TGTGCCAGCAGCGATGATAGCAGGAGCACTGAAGCTTTCTTT. It specifies CASSDDSRSTEAFF. The chain joins TRBV9 to TRBJ1-1; D not certain. The CDR3 totals 14 residues. V was clipped by 3 bases and J by 4 bases, with 13 bases between them. CDR1 SGDLS and CDR2 YYNGEE come from the germline V gene.

This chain connects TRBV19 to TRBJ1-2; D ambiguous. Germline V gives CDR1 LNHDA, CDR2 SQIVND (reference sequence). The CDR3 has 13 residues. V was pared by 7 bases and J by 1 base, with 10 bases between. CDR3 sequence (DNA): TGTGCCAGTACGGAACCGGATAACTATGGCTACACCTTC. Amino acids: CASTEPDNYGYTF.

The chain couples TRBV27 to TRBJ1-1; D unresolved. The CDR3 loop spans 15 amino acids. Per the germline V gene, CDR1 is MNHEY and CDR2 is SMNVEV (reference sequence). V lost 5 bases and J lost 2, with 15 bases in between. The CDR3 sequence: CASSPSNYVNTEAFF. CDR3 DNA: TGTGCCAGCAGTCCCTCAAACTATGTAAACACTGAAGCTTTCTTT.

The chain uses TRBV2 and TRBJ2-3; TRBD2 is a possible D gene (7 bases). V lost 8 bases and J 0 bases, leaving 15 bases between the germline ends. In germline, CDR1 is SNHLY, CDR2 FYNNEI. The CDR3 spans 15 residues. CDR3 region: CASLGGGISTDTQYF. Written as DNA, the CDR3 is TGTGCCAGCCTGGGGGGGGGCATCAGCACAGATACGCAGTATTTT.

The genes are TRBV7-9 and TRBJ2-1; 9 bases map to TRBD1. Trimming at V came to 4 bases and at J to 6 bases, leaving 7 bases not matched to a gene. The CDR3 consists of 15 residues. The germline V gene encodes CDR1 SEHNR and CDR2 FQNEAQ (reference sequence). CDR3 loop: CASSSGQGIINEQFF. The CDR3 DNA reads TGTGCCAGCAGCTCCGGACAGGGGATAATCAATGAGCAGTTCTTC.

This chain joins TRBV5-8 and TRBJ2-1; tentatively, D is TRBD2 (5 bases). Germline assignment: CDR1 SGHTS and CDR2 YDEGEE. Trimming took off 4 bases at V and 3 bases at J, with 11 bases between the two ends. The CDR3 runs 14 residues. CDR3 nucleotides: TGTGCCAGCAGCCAGCTGGCGGGCTACAATGAGCAGTTCTTC. Translating it yields CASSQLAGYNEQFF.

CDR3 in amino acids: CASSPTGVTEAFF. In nucleotides, the CDR3 is TGTGCCAGCAGTCCAACAGGGGTAACTGAAGCTTTCTTT. V and J are TRBV28 and TRBJ1-1; 7 bases fit TRBD1. V lost 5 bases, J lost 5 bases, and 5 bases stayed unmatched. Per germline, CDR1 MDHEN and CDR2 SYDVKM. The length of the CDR3 is 13 residues.